The clone carrying this TCR beta chain was recorded many times. An end of the junction differs from the germline gene, which may be a read error. These data belong to a study of neurological immune-mediated disorders. Germline CDR1 MNHEY, CDR2 SVGAGI. The CDR3 runs 14 residues. With 10-nucleotide random UMIs, 5'RACE was used to make the cDNA. TCRdb redid the calling of the 5' RACE reads with MiXCR, one entry per CDR3 protein. The sample consists of roughly 80,000 distinct CDR3 sequences, around a tenth of them appearing once. The sequenced sample was PBMCs. The TCR sequence derives from a man aged 45-65 years in good health. The rearrangement joins TRBV6-5 to TRBJ2-3; TRBD2 might be the D (6 bases). CDR3 nucleotide sequence: TGTACCAGCAGTTACTCGGGACTCACAGATACGCAGTATTTT. This sequence encodes CTSSYSGLTDTQYF.